This T cell receptor beta chain is drawn from a study of T-cell reconstitution after alpha-beta-depleted transplantation in children. In this sample, this clonotype turned up many times. TCRbeta library construction was performed incorporating unique molecular identifiers. TCRdb called the PCR reads again in MiXCR, with one record for every CDR3 protein. The data contain 170,000 or so distinct CDR3 sequences, about 6.4% of them singletons. In germline, CDR1 is MNHNS, CDR2 SASEGT. This CDR3 has 14 residues. Deletions cut 1 base from V and 7 bases from J, with 13 bases between. The specimen comprised PBMCs from the stem cell graft donor, sampled from the stem cell graft. The chain links TRBV6-1 to TRBJ1-2; no firm D call. This sequence originates from a human donor who donated a stem cell graft to a child with Wiskott-Aldrich syndrome. The CDR3 DNA follows: TGTGCCAGCAGTGAAGTCGGTGGGTTTGGTGGCTACACCTTC. This gives the protein CASSEVGGFGGYTF.